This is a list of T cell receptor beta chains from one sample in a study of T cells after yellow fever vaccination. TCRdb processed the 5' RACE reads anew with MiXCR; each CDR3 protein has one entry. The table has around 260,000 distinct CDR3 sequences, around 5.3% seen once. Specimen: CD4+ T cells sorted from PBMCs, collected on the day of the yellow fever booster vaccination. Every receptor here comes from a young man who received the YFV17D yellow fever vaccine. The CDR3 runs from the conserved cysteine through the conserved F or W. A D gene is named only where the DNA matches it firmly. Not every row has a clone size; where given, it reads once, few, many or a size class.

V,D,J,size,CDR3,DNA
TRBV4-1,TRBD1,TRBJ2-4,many,CASSQEPLWGQGLAKNIQYF,TGCGCCAGCAGCCAAGAACCATTGTGGGGACAGGGTCTAGCCAAAAACATTCAGTACTTC
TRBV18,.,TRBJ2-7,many,CASSPPSSYEQYF,TGTGCCAGCTCTCCGCCGAGCTCCTACGAGCAGTACTTC
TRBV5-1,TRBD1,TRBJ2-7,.,CASTTGQGTYEQYF,TGCGCCAGCACCACGGGACAGGGGACCTACGAGCAGTACTTC
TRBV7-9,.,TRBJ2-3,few,CASSTRGSFPTDTQYF,TGTGCCAGCAGCACGAGGGGGTCCTTCCCCACAGATACGCAGTATTTT
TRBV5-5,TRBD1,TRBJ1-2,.,CASSPGQDLFGDYGYTF,TGTGCCAGCAGCCCGGGACAGGACCTCTTTGGGGACTATGGCTACACCTTC
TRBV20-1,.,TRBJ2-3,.,CSARDASTDTQYF,TGCAGTGCTAGAGATGCTAGCACAGATACGCAGTATTTT
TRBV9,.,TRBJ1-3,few,CASSAYFGNTIYF,TGTGCCAGCAGCGCTTATTTCGGAAACACCATATATTTT
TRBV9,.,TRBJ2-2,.,CASSVASGGHTGELFF,TGTGCCAGCAGCGTAGCTTCGGGTGGGCACACCGGGGAGCTGTTTTTT
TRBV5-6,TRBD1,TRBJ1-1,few,CASLRQGVNTEAFF,TGTGCCAGCCTCCGACAGGGGGTGAACACTGAAGCTTTCTTT
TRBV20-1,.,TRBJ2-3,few,CSARDSGGLTDTQYF,TGCAGTGCTAGAGATAGTGGCGGCCTCACAGATACGCAGTATTTT
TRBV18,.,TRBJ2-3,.,CASATTLTDTQYF,TGTGCCAGCGCGACTACCCTCACAGATACGCAGTATTTT
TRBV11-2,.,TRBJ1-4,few,CASKEWVTNEKLFF,TGTGCCAGCAAAGAATGGGTCACTAATGAAAAACTGTTTTTT
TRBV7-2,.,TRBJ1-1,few,CASSPQGLSTEAFF,TGTGCCAGCAGCCCCCAGGGGCTGTCCACTGAAGCTTTCTTT
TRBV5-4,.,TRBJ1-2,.,CASSKPQGFDGYTF,TGTGCCAGCAGCAAACCTCAGGGGTTCGACGGCTACACCTTC
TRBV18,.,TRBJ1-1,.,CASSPLQGGAFF,TGTGCCAGCTCCCCATTGCAAGGTGGGGCTTTCTTT
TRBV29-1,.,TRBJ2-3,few,CSVQLDLADTQYF,TGCAGCGTACAACTAGATCTGGCAGATACGCAGTATTTT
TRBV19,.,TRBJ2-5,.,CASSRGAVYQETQYF,TGTGCCAGTAGTCGGGGGGCGGTGTACCAAGAGACCCAGTACTTC
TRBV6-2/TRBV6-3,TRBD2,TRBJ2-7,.,CASSYHSGGPYEQYF,TGTGCCAGCAGTTACCACTCGGGGGGTCCGTACGAGCAGTACTTC
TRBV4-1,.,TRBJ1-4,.,CASSYPLTTNEKLFF,TGCGCCAGCAGCTACCCTTTAACAACTAATGAAAAACTGTTTTTT
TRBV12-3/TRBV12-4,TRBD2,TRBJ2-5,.,CASHGTGGETQYF,TGTGCCAGCCATGGAACGGGGGGAGAGACCCAGTACTTC
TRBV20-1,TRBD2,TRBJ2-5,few,CSARSDGTSGGETQYF,TGCAGTGCTAGATCCGACGGGACTAGCGGGGGAGAGACCCAGTACTTC
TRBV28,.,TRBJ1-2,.,CASSLETDNYGYTF,TGTGCCAGCAGTTTGGAGACGGACAACTATGGCTACACCTTC
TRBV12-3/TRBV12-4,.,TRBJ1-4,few,CASSRREDEKLFF,TGTGCCAGCAGTCGAAGAGAGGATGAAAAACTGTTTTTT
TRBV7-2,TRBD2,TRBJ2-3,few,CASSLRASGGADTQYF,TGTGCCAGCAGCTTACGGGCTAGCGGGGGGGCAGATACGCAGTATTTT
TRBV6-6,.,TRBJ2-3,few,CAVTSPFTDTQYF,TGTGCCGTAACTAGCCCTTTCACAGATACGCAGTATTTT
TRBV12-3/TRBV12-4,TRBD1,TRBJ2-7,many,CASSPRGTGGLNHEQYF,TGTGCCAGCAGTCCACGGGGGACAGGGGGCTTGAACCACGAGCAGTACTTC
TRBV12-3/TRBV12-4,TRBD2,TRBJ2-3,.,CASSPLPGTSGSTDTQYF,TGTGCCAGCAGCCCGCTCCCCGGGACTAGCGGGAGCACAGATACGCAGTATTTT
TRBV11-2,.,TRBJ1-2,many,CASSPTQAGVGYTF,TGTGCCAGCAGCCCTACACAAGCAGGGGTTGGCTACACCTTC
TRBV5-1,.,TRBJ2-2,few,CASSALQGSGELFF,TGCGCCAGCAGCGCACTACAGGGTTCCGGGGAGCTGTTTTTT
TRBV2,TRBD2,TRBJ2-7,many,CASISGASSYEQYF,TGTGCCAGCATCAGCGGGGCTAGCTCCTACGAGCAGTACTTC
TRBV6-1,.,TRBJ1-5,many,CASSERGNQPQHF,TGTGCCAGCAGTGAACGGGGCAATCAGCCCCAGCATTTT
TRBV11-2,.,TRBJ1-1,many,CASSFTTNTEAFF,TGTGCCAGCAGCTTCACTACGAACACTGAAGCTTTCTTT
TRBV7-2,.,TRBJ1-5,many,CASSIFLGRDQPQHF,TGTGCCAGCAGCATCTTTTTAGGTCGGGATCAGCCCCAGCATTTT
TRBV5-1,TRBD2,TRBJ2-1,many,CASLAGGVDEQFF,TGCGCCAGCTTAGCGGGGGGGGTCGATGAGCAGTTCTTC
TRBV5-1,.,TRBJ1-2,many,CASRRGGANYGYTF,TGCGCCAGCCGCCGCGGGGGGGCTAACTATGGCTACACCTTC
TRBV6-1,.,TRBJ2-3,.,CASNLRDGSTDTQYF,TGTGCCAGCAACCTTAGGGACGGAAGCACAGATACGCAGTATTTT
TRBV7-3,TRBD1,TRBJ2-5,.,CASSQQGQGGQTQYF,TGTGCCAGCAGCCAACAGGGACAGGGTGGACAGACCCAGTACTTC
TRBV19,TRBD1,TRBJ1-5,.,CASRPDRGPGRSNQPQHF,TGTGCCAGTAGGCCTGACAGGGGACCCGGCAGGAGCAATCAGCCCCAGCATTTT